What follows are 26 T cell receptor beta chains derived from one specimen sequenced in a study of vaccination and CD4 T cells after COVID-19. Sequenced with the Oncomine TCR Beta short-read assay was DNA taken from cultured CD4+ T cells. One entry per CDR3 protein, called by TCRdb with MiXCR from the PCR reads. This table has over 15,000 distinct CDR3 sequences, around 50% appearing once. These receptors' targets are unknown. As for treatment: roughly 10-day PBMC culture with coronavirus spike peptide pools or control peptides (ViraFEST assay). Source: CD4+ T cells from blood, cultured in vitro, taken before SARS-CoV-2 vaccination. The source is a human donor who had recovered from COVID-19.

This clonotype has just a few counts. The chain has TRBV19 and TRBJ1-1; possible D gene TRBD1, 5 bases. Between the trimmed V and J ends, which lost 5 bases and 6 bases, there was a span of 19 bases. CDR3 size: 15 residues. Germline loops: CDR1 LNHDA, CDR2 SQIVND (reference sequence). DNA for the CDR3: TGTGCCAGTAGTCGGGGCGGCAGGGAAAGGCCTGAAGCTTTCTTT. Residues: CASSRGGRERPEAFF.

The V gene is TRBV28, the J gene TRBJ1-5; 11 bases align to TRBD1. The length of the CDR3 is 14 residues. Trimming at V came to 3 bases and at J to 5 bases, leaving 0 bases not matched to a gene. The germline V gene has CDR1 MDHEN and CDR2 SYDVKM. As DNA, the CDR3 is TGTGCCAGCAGTTTGGACAGGGGGCATCAGCCCCAGCATTTT. Its protein product is CASSLDRGHQPQHF.

V usage is TRBV20-1 and J usage is TRBJ2-1, with 8 bases lining up with TRBD2. Germline lookup yields CDR1 DFQATT and CDR2 SNEGSKA (reference sequence). This CDR3 spans 15 amino acids. The junction had 6 bases not matched to a gene; V was cut back by 0 bases and J by 5 bases. CDR3 bases: TGCAGTGCTAGAGAGGATAGCGGGGCCCACAATGAGCAGTTCTTC. Translation: CSAREDSGAHNEQFF.

DNA for the CDR3: TGTGCCAGCAGTCCCCTTTCCGGGGCGAGGTACACCTTC. Amino acid sequence: CASSPLSGARYTF. The rearrangement joins TRBV27 to TRBJ1-2, with a weak D call TRBD1 (5 bases). Trimming cost V 5 bases and J 11 bases, with 18 bases left between them. CDR1 is MNHEY, CDR2 SMNVEV, per germline (reference sequence). The CDR3 totals 13 residues.

This clonotype was detected only a few times. The chain recombines TRBV27 with TRBJ2-7, with D maybe TRBD1 (5 bases). Germline assignment: CDR1 MNHEY and CDR2 SMNVEV (reference sequence). The V gene lost 4 bases and the J gene lost 7 bases, with 14 bases spanning the gap. This CDR3 comprises 13 residues. CDR3 nucleotides: TGTGCCAGCAGTTCTACCCCCGACAGAGAGCAGTACTTC. As protein: CASSSTPDREQYF.

This clonotype was recorded a few times. The rearrangement links TRBV2 to TRBJ1-3, with D possibly matching TRBD1 (6 bases). The CDR3 length is 16 residues. Germline CDR1 is SNHLY and CDR2 is FYNNEI. Trimming left V 0 bases short and J 4 bases short, with 13 bases between. The CDR3 sequence is CASSEARAGVGNTIYF. The CDR3 coding sequence is TGTGCCAGCAGTGAAGCGCGGGCAGGGGTCGGAAACACCATATATTTT. Looking up the rest from reference TRBV2 and TRBJ1-3 gives the full variable domain: EPEVTQTPSHQVTQMGQEVILRCVPISNHLYFYWYRQILGQKVEFLVSFYNNEISEKSEIFDDQFSVERPDGSNFTLKIRSTKLEDSAMYFCASSEARAGVGNTIYFGEGSWLTVV.

This clonotype was found a few times. The chain is built from TRBV20-1 and TRBJ1-5; D is ambiguous. This CDR3 contains 12 residues. V gave up 6 bases and J gave up 6 bases, with 12 bases separating them. CDR1 is DFQATT and CDR2 is SNEGSKA in the germline V gene (reference sequence). CDR3 nucleotides: TGCAGTGCCTCCTACAGTGTTCAGCCCCAGCATTTT. It encodes CSASYSVQPQHF.

This clonotype was detected only a few times. The chain joins TRBV10-3 to TRBJ2-1; no clear D gene. Germline CDR1 is ENHRY and CDR2 is SYGVKD. The V and J ends lost 4 bases and 4 bases respectively, with 8 bases between them. The CDR3 length is 13 residues. The CDR3 nucleotides read TGTGCCATCAGTGGAATCGAATACAATGAGCAGTTCTTC. Amino acid sequence: CAISGIEYNEQFF.

This chain links TRBV19 with TRBJ2-3; TRBD1 matches at 7 bases. The germline V gene encodes CDR1 LNHDA and CDR2 SQIVND (reference sequence). The trim removed 0 bases at V and 5 bases at J, leaving 8 bases unmatched. The CDR3 runs 16 residues. The CDR3 nucleotides are TGTGCCAGTAGTATAGATTCGACAGGGCAACAAGATACGCAGTATTTT. This codes for CASSIDSTGQQDTQYF.

This clonotype showed up just a few times. A junction boundary mismatches the germline segment, possibly from a read error. The chain couples TRBV6-2 or TRBV6-3 to TRBJ1-2, with D possibly being TRBD1 (5 bases). Germline V gives CDR1 MNHEY, CDR2 SVGEGT. The CDR3 extends over 13 amino acids. The DNA of the CDR3 is TGTGCCAGCAGTTACTCTCCGTTGAGTGCGGGGCGGTTC. Amino acid sequence: CASSYSPLSAGRF.

This chain links TRBV19 with TRBJ2-5; D tentatively reads TRBD1 or TRBD2 (6 bases each). Between the trimmed V and J ends, which lost 5 bases and 4 bases, there was a span of 14 bases. The germline gives CDR1 LNHDA, CDR2 SQIVND (reference sequence). CDR3 length equals 14 residues. The CDR3 sequence: CASSPMGGRETQYF. CDR3 DNA sequence: TGTGCCAGTAGTCCGATGGGGGGCAGAGAGACCCAGTACTTC.

The V call is TRBV6-4, the J call TRBJ1-6; TRBD1 aligns across 10 bases. The V gene end was trimmed by 6 bases and the J gene end by 7 bases; junction bases not matched to a gene: 0. From germline, CDR1 is MRHNA and CDR2 SNTAGT. The CDR3 contains 13 residues. CDR3 amino acids: CASRGQGNSPLHF. Here the CDR3 DNA reads TGTGCCAGCAGGGGACAGGGGAATTCACCCCTCCACTTT.

V and J are TRBV5-5 and TRBJ1-5; D is uncertain. V was shortened by 2 bases and J by 6 bases, with 9 bases between the two germline ends. Germline V gives CDR1 SGHKS, CDR2 YYEKEE (reference sequence). This CDR3 region has 13 residues. CDR3 sequence (DNA): TGTGCCAGCAGCTTCGATAATGGTCAGCCCCAGCATTTT. Translation: CASSFDNGQPQHF.

This clonotype turned up a few times. V is TRBV24-1 and J is TRBJ2-3; 16 bases agree with TRBD2. The trim removed 3 bases at V and 4 bases at J, leaving 12 bases unmatched. Germline V lookup: CDR1 KGHDR, CDR2 SFDVKD. This CDR3 has 20 residues. DNA for the CDR3: TGTGCCACCAGTGATCCAGGGACTAGCGGGAGGGCCCCCCAGGCAGATACGCAGTATTTT. This encodes CATSDPGTSGRAPQADTQYF.

The sample holds a few counts of this clonotype. The gene calls are TRBV19 and TRBJ1-2, with TRBD1 as a possible D gene (6 bases). The CDR3 has 16 residues. Germline assignment: CDR1 LNHDA and CDR2 SQIVND (reference sequence). V was shortened by 4 bases and J by 1 base, with 16 bases between the two germline ends. This CDR3 reads CASSRAVEGGNYGYTF. The CDR3 nucleotides read TGTGCCAGTAGTAGAGCGGTGGAGGGGGGTAACTATGGCTACACCTTC.

This clonotype was seen a few times. The gene calls are TRBV7-8 and TRBJ2-7, with 7 bases lining up with TRBD2. CDR1 SGHVS and CDR2 FQNEAQ come from the germline V gene. The CDR3 contains 14 residues. The V segment lost 1 base and the J segment 7 bases; nucleotides outside the gene matches: 7. CDR3 nucleotide sequence: TGTGCCAGCAGCTTAGGGACTAGTGAAGGGGAGCAGTACTTC. This encodes CASSLGTSEGEQYF. Full variable domain (rest looked up from reference TRBV7-8 and TRBJ2-7): GAGVSQSPRYKVAKRGQDVALRCDPISGHVSLFWYQQALGQGPEFLTYFQNEAQLDKSGLPSDRFFAERPEGSVSTLKIQRTQQEDSAVYLCASSLGTSEGEQYFGPGTRLTVT.

In this sample, this clonotype turned up once. CDR3 loop: CASSFRDTYGYTF. CDR3 DNA: TGTGCCAGCAGTTTCCGGGACACCTATGGCTACACCTTC. This rearrangement joins TRBV6-5 to TRBJ1-2; D is possibly TRBD1 (6 bases). Germline CDR1 and CDR2: MNHEY and SVGAGI. The CDR3 contains 13 residues. V was trimmed by 4 bases and J by 4 bases, leaving 10 bases between them.

V gene TRBV11-2 combines with J gene TRBJ2-7; TRBD2 is a possible D gene (6 bases). The CDR3 length is 15 residues. V was trimmed by 6 bases and J by 4 bases, leaving 19 bases between them. Germline CDR1 reads SGHAT; CDR2 reads FQNNGV. The CDR3 here is CASSWGRGTPYEQYF. The DNA of the CDR3 is TGTGCCAGCAGTTGGGGTCGGGGGACCCCATACGAGCAGTACTTC.

The sample holds a few counts of this clonotype. The chain is built from TRBV20-1 and TRBJ1-2, with 7 nucleotides matching TRBD1. The CDR3 contains 11 residues. The germline CDR1 and CDR2 sequences are DFQATT and SNEGSKA (reference sequence). CDR3 loop: CLITGDYGYTF. CDR3 coding DNA: TGCCTGATCACAGGGGACTATGGCTACACCTTC.

The sample holds a few counts of this clonotype. The chain recombines TRBV6-5 with TRBJ1-1, with D possibly TRBD1 on 6 matching bases. The V end was cut by 2 bases, the J end by 2 bases, with 9 bases between. This CDR3 comprises 14 residues. Germline CDR1 reads MNHEY; CDR2 reads SVGAGI. The CDR3 region has the DNA TGTGCCAGCAGTTACCGGGACACAAACACTGAAGCTTTCTTT. It is translated as CASSYRDTNTEAFF.

The chain uses TRBV7-2 and TRBJ2-5; TRBD1 matches at 7 bases. The V and J ends lost 1 base and 1 base, in that order; junction bases with no gene match: 24. This CDR3 comprises 22 residues. Germline values: CDR1 SGHTA, CDR2 FQGNSA. The CDR3 loop reads CASSLDSPTATHRGRVQETQYF. The DNA of the CDR3 is TGTGCCAGCAGCTTAGATTCCCCAACAGCGACCCACAGGGGAAGGGTCCAAGAGACCCAGTACTTC. Filled out from reference TRBV7-2 and TRBJ2-5, the complete variable domain reads GAGVSQSPSNKVTEKGKDVELRCDPISGHTALYWYRQSLGQGLEFLIYFQGNSAPDKSGLPSDRFSAERTGGSVSTLTIQRTQQEDSAVYLCASSLDSPTATHRGRVQETQYFGPGTRLLVL.

This clonotype was seen only a few times. The chain links TRBV21-1 to TRBJ1-1; the table calls TRBD1, which could not be checked here. TRBV21-1 corresponds to a pseudogene. This CDR3 is 12 amino acids long. CDR3 in DNA: TGTGCCAGCAATGGCGCAGGGGCTGAAGCTTTCTTT. Translation gives CASNGAGAEAFF.

This clonotype was seen a few times. The chain carries TRBV20-1 and TRBJ1-5, with D hard to call. This CDR3 comprises 16 residues. The V and J ends lost 0 bases and 0 bases respectively, with 12 bases between them. Per germline, CDR1 DFQATT and CDR2 SNEGSKA (reference sequence). The CDR3 region is CSAREGWAVSNQPQHF. As DNA, the CDR3 is TGCAGTGCTAGAGAAGGGTGGGCAGTTAGCAATCAGCCCCAGCATTTT.

The chain combines TRBV7-9 with TRBJ1-1, with 7 bases that match TRBD1. CDR3 size: 15 residues. The V gene's germline CDR1 is SEHNR and CDR2 FQNEAQ (reference sequence). V dropped 3 bases and J dropped 3; count of bases not matched to a gene: 7. CDR3 in DNA: TGTGCCAGCAGCTTGGGACAGCTACTATACACTGAAGCTTTCTTT. This translates into CASSLGQLLYTEAFF.

This clonotype was counted only a few times. In DNA, the CDR3 is TGTGCCAGCAGTGTCGGGACAGGGGAGGGGTATGGCTACACCTTC. As protein: CASSVGTGEGYGYTF. V and J are TRBV27 and TRBJ1-2, with 10 bases identical to TRBD1. This CDR3 has 15 amino acids. Unmatched junction bases numbered 8, after V lost 5 bases and J lost 5 bases. Germline lookup yields CDR1 MNHEY and CDR2 SMNVEV (reference sequence).

This sequence joins TRBV6-4 and TRBJ2-3, with TRBD1 matching over 7 bases. Germline V lookup: CDR1 MRHNA, CDR2 SNTAGT. The CDR3 spans 15 residues. Germline trimming cut 6 bases from V and 0 bases from J; bases unmatched to any gene: 6. CDR3 loop: CASSLGQESTDTQYF. The DNA for the CDR3 is TGTGCCAGCAGCCTTGGACAGGAGAGCACAGATACGCAGTATTTT.